The 30 T cell receptor beta chains reported below all come from one sample, sequenced in a study of cytotoxic CD8 clonotypes in ibrutinib-treated CLL. Using immunoSEQ multiplex PCR, the repertoire was profiled, and TCRdb retains in-frame clones only, with some absent. The sample holds around 15,000 clones, over 60% seen once. The input for sequencing was PBMCs, taken before ibrutinib treatment. All receptors derive from a human donor with chronic lymphocytic leukemia.

This clone was seen a few times. The gene calls are TRBV19 and TRBJ2-2; 8 nucleotides agree with TRBD1. Per the germline V gene, CDR1 is LNHDA and CDR2 is SQIVND (reference sequence). The V and J ends lost 9 bases and 7 bases, in that order; junction bases with no gene match: 1. The length of the CDR3 is 11 residues. The CDR3 sequence is CARGQGGELFF. DNA for the CDR3: TGTGCCAGAGGACAGGGCGGGGAGCTGTTTTTT. Based on the CDR3 plus reference TRBV19 and TRBJ2-2, the full variable domain is DGGITQSPKYLFRKEGQNVTLSCEQNLNHDAMYWYRQDPGQGLRLIYYSQIVNDFQKGDIAEGYSVSREKKESFPLTVTSAQKNPTAFYLCARGQGGELFFGEGSRLTVL.

The rearrangement joins TRBV6-1 to TRBJ2-1; weak D call: TRBD2 (6 bases). The germline CDR1 and CDR2 sequences are MNHNS and SASEGT. This CDR3 comprises 14 residues. V lost 3 bases to trimming and J lost 4 bases, with 10 bases between them. The CDR3 protein is CASSDLAAYNEQFF. CDR3 bases: TGTGCCAGCAGTGACTTAGCGGCTTACAATGAGCAGTTCTTC.

The chain joins TRBV5-1 to TRBJ2-2; 9 bases agree with TRBD2. The CDR3 has 16 residues. The J segment lost 7 bases and the V segment lost 0 bases, leaving 7 bases of the junction unmatched. In germline, CDR1 is SGHRS, CDR2 YFSETQ. CDR3 region: CASSLDAGGPGGELFF. The CDR3 DNA follows: TGCGCCAGCAGCTTGGATGCGGGAGGGCCCGGCGGGGAGCTGTTTTTT.

The J gene is TRBJ1-6, the V gene TRBV10-3, with D hard to call. The CDR3 consists of 17 residues. Germline CDR1 ENHRY, CDR2 SYGVKD. Trimming pared 0 bases from V and 7 bases from J, leaving 16 bases between. The CDR3: CAISESVTPMANSPLHF. In nucleotides, the CDR3 is TGTGCCATCAGTGAGTCGGTCACCCCGATGGCGAATTCACCCCTCCACTTT.

This chain uses TRBV2 with TRBJ1-4; possible D gene TRBD1, 5 bases. This CDR3 has 15 amino acids. Per germline, CDR1 SNHLY and CDR2 FYNNEI. V shed 4 bases and J shed 5 bases, with 14 bases lying between them. The CDR3 here is CASSVGTGRNEKLFF. The DNA of the CDR3 is TGTGCCAGCAGTGTAGGAACAGGCCGGAATGAAAAACTGTTTTTT.

J is TRBJ2-3 and V is TRBV5-1; 14 bases agree with TRBD2. Germline-derived CDR1 and CDR2 are SGHRS and YFSETQ. V lost 2 bases, J lost 6 bases, and 5 bases stayed unmatched. The CDR3 covers 16 residues. The CDR3 coding sequence is TGCGCCAGCAGCTTACGGACTAGCGGGGGGTCTGATACGCAGTATTTT. Its translation: CASSLRTSGGSDTQYF.

The V gene is TRBV4-2, the J gene TRBJ2-2; unclear D gene. The CDR3 extends over 12 amino acids. Looked up from germline, CDR1 is LGHNA and CDR2 is YNFKEQ. Deletions cut 5 bases from V and 7 bases from J, with 8 bases between. The DNA for the CDR3 is TGTGCCAGCAGCGGGTGGGACGGGGAGCTGTTTTTT. Translating it yields CASSGWDGELFF.

This clone appeared a few times. This sequence joins TRBV7-9 and TRBJ2-5, with D possibly matching TRBD2 (7 bases). The CDR3 is 15 amino acids. The V gene's germline CDR1 is SEHNR and CDR2 FQNEAQ (reference sequence). Trimming cost V 5 bases and J 7 bases, with 20 bases left between them. The CDR3: CASSPSGRGERTQYF. The CDR3 nucleotides read TGTGCCAGCAGCCCCTCAGGGAGGGGGGAGCGGACCCAGTACTTC.

This clone is deemed medium-sized. The DNA for the CDR3 is TGTGCCTGGAGAACTAGCGGGAGGCTAGGCTACAATGAGCAGTTCTTC. It yields the protein CAWRTSGRLGYNEQFF. This chain uses TRBV30 with TRBJ2-1; 12 nucleotides line up with TRBD2. The V gene end was trimmed by 3 bases and the J gene end by 3 bases; junction bases not matched to a gene: 6. Germline V lookup: CDR1 GTSNPN, CDR2 SVGIG (reference sequence). The CDR3 runs 16 residues.

The gene calls are TRBV6-5 and TRBJ1-6; D unclear. Germline assignment: CDR1 MNHEY and CDR2 SVGAGI. V lost 6 bases to trimming and J lost 0 bases, with 9 bases between them. CDR3 length: 15 residues. This CDR3 is CASSIMVSYNSPLHF. The CDR3 DNA reads as TGTGCCAGCAGCATAATGGTCTCCTATAATTCACCCCTCCACTTT.

This chain links TRBV4-1 with TRBJ2-3, with D possibly being TRBD2 (6 bases). V lost 2 bases, J lost 1 base, and 10 bases lay in between. The CDR3 sequence is 15 residues long. Germline values: CDR1 MGHRA, CDR2 YSYEKL. Written as DNA, the CDR3 is TGCGCCAGCAGCCAAAGGGGCGGGGGCACAGATACGCAGTATTTT. Amino acid sequence: CASSQRGGGTDTQYF.

The genes are TRBV6-6 and TRBJ1-6; TRBD1 matches 8 bases. The J segment lost 7 bases and the V segment lost 6 bases, leaving 5 bases of the junction unmatched. The CDR3 runs 14 residues. From germline, CDR1 is MNHNY and CDR2 SVGAGI (reference sequence). The CDR3 DNA reads as TGTGCCAGCAGAACGACAGGGGACAATTCACCCCTCCACTTT. It encodes CASRTTGDNSPLHF.

The chain has TRBV28 and TRBJ2-5; D is unresolved. From germline, CDR1 is MDHEN and CDR2 SYDVKM. V lost 4 bases to trimming and J lost 7 bases, with 19 bases between them. This CDR3 has 15 residues. CDR3 DNA: TGTGCCAGCAGTTACACTATAGGGCCCCCAGGGACCCAGTACTTC. Amino acid sequence: CASSYTIGPPGTQYF.

This clone was recorded a few times. V and J are TRBV18 and TRBJ1-3; tentatively, D is TRBD1 (6 bases). This CDR3 comprises 15 residues. The germline V gene has CDR1 KGHSH and CDR2 LQKENI. Trimming took off 2 bases at V and 4 bases at J, with 12 bases between the two ends. This CDR3 reads CASSPMSGEGNTIYF. In DNA form, the CDR3 reads TGTGCCAGCTCACCAATGTCAGGGGAAGGAAACACCATATATTTT.

J is TRBJ2-7 and V is TRBV10-3; 10 bases line up with TRBD1. J lost 5 bases, V lost 6 bases, and 4 bases had no gene match. CDR3 length: 13 amino acids. Germline CDR1 ENHRY, CDR2 SYGVKD. The CDR3 nucleotides read TGTGCCATCAGGGACAGGGGGGTAGACGAGCAGTACTTC. Residues: CAIRDRGVDEQYF.

V gene TRBV27 combines with J gene TRBJ2-5; D not certain. Germline values: CDR1 MNHEY, CDR2 SMNVEV (reference sequence). Trimming shortened V by 3 bases and J by 4 bases, and 9 bases separated the two germline ends. This CDR3 is built from 13 residues. For the CDR3, the DNA is TGTGCCAGCAGTTTCGTCGCTAGAGAGACCCAGTACTTC. Translating it yields CASSFVARETQYF.

The chain joins TRBV6-5 to TRBJ2-7, with 7 bases aligning to TRBD2. Germline loops: CDR1 MNHEY, CDR2 SVGAGI. The V gene end was trimmed by 4 bases and the J gene end by 3 bases; junction bases not matched to a gene: 6. CDR3 length: 14 amino acids. The DNA of the CDR3 is TGTGCCAGCAGTTTCGCGGGAGCGGGCTACGAGCAGTACTTC. Protein: CASSFAGAGYEQYF.

This chain joins TRBV7-2 and TRBJ2-3; 9 bases align to TRBD2. This CDR3 has 17 amino acids. Germline trimming cut 4 bases from V and 6 bases from J; bases unmatched to any gene: 14. Germline-derived CDR1 and CDR2 are SGHTA and FQGNSA. The CDR3 loop is CASSSYVHRTSEDTQYF. CDR3 sequence (DNA): TGTGCCAGCAGCTCTTACGTCCACAGGACTAGCGAGGATACGCAGTATTTT.

This clone was counted between two and nine times. V and J are TRBV28 and TRBJ2-5; possibly TRBD1 or TRBD2 for D (5 bases each). V lost 8 bases and J 13 bases, leaving 14 bases between the germline ends. CDR1 is MDHEN, CDR2 SYDVKM, per germline. This CDR3 is 10 amino acids long. The CDR3 DNA reads as TGTGCCAGCGGTCCGGGACGCCCGTACTTC. Protein sequence: CASGPGRPYF.

CDR3: CSVGGDSNQPQHF. As DNA, the CDR3 is TGCAGCGTTGGAGGGGATAGCAATCAGCCCCAGCATTTT. The chain has TRBV29-1 and TRBJ1-5, with TRBD1 as a possible D gene (5 bases). The CDR3 totals 13 residues. V shed 4 bases and J shed 0 bases, with 7 bases lying between them. Germline lookup yields CDR1 SQVTM and CDR2 ANQGSEA. The full variable domain, in which reference TRBV29-1 and TRBJ1-5 provide the parts outside the CDR3, is SAVISQKPSRDICQRGTSLTIQCQVDSQVTMMFWYRQQPGQSLTLIATANQGSEATYESGFVIDKFPISRPNLTFSTLTVSNMSPEDSSIYLCSVGGDSNQPQHFGDGTRLSIL.

This clone appeared a single time. The chain is built from TRBV6-6 and TRBJ2-5; TRBD2 matches 7 bases. The germline V gene encodes CDR1 MNHNY and CDR2 SVGAGI (reference sequence). After removal of 6 bases from V and 4 bases from J, the junction contained 11 bases not matched to a gene. This CDR3 has 15 amino acids. CDR3 loop: CASSRDYSAVETQYF. The CDR3 DNA is TGTGCCAGCAGCCGGGACTATTCAGCAGTAGAGACCCAGTACTTC.

The rearrangement joins TRBV6-5 to TRBJ2-7; 12 bases map to TRBD2. The germline V gene has CDR1 MNHEY and CDR2 SVGAGI. CDR3 length equals 14 residues. The V segment lost 6 bases and the J segment 4 bases; nucleotides outside the gene matches: 4. The CDR3 DNA sequence: TGTGCCAGCAGCACGGGACTAGCGGGTTACGAGCAGTACGTC. Amino acids: CASSTGLAGYEQYV.

The chain couples TRBV28 to TRBJ2-2, with 11 nucleotides matching TRBD1. The CDR3 sequence is 16 residues long. The V segment lost 8 bases and the J segment 4 bases; nucleotides outside the gene matches: 9. Per the germline V gene, CDR1 is MDHEN and CDR2 is SYDVKM. The CDR3 spells CASCTRDRGTTGELFF. The CDR3 bases are TGTGCCAGCTGCACGCGGGACAGGGGGACCACCGGGGAGCTGTTTTTT.

This chain connects TRBV7-2 to TRBJ1-4; 7 bases map to TRBD1. CDR1 SGHTA and CDR2 FQGNSA come from the germline V gene. Losses at the gene ends were 1 base for V and 10 bases for J; bases not matched to a gene: 9. This CDR3 has 15 residues. The CDR3 DNA is TGTGCCAGCAGCTTAGAGGGACAGCTAAGCGGAAAACTGTTTTTT. Its protein is CASSLEGQLSGKLFF.

This sequence joins TRBV5-1 and TRBJ1-2; D is perhaps TRBD1 (5 bases). Per germline, CDR1 SGHRS and CDR2 YFSETQ. This CDR3 is built from 15 residues. Between the trimmed V and J ends, which lost 4 bases and 4 bases, there was a span of 17 bases. Written as DNA, the CDR3 is TGCGCCAGCAGCCTTAGGGACGCCGGGGGCTATGGCTACACCTTC. Encoded protein: CASSLRDAGGYGYTF.

This chain connects TRBV7-8 to TRBJ1-5; D uncertain. Per germline, CDR1 SGHVS and CDR2 FQNEAQ. V gave up 3 bases and J gave up 15 bases, with 15 bases separating them. The CDR3 spans 12 residues. The CDR3 region has the DNA TGTGCCAGCAGCTTGGCGGGAAGGGATTTGCATTTT. It specifies CASSLAGRDLHF.

The chain links TRBV5-1 to TRBJ1-4, with D unclear. V was cut by 2 bases and J by 5 bases, with 13 bases left in between. Germline V gives CDR1 SGHRS, CDR2 YFSETQ. The CDR3 contains 15 residues. The CDR3 nucleotides read TGCGCCAGCAGCTTATGGTCTGGGCCCAATGAAAAACTGTTTTTT. It specifies CASSLWSGPNEKLFF.

The V and J genes are TRBV18 and TRBJ1-2; no definite D call. The ends were cut back, 5 bases at V and 8 bases at J, with 15 bases in the middle. This CDR3 is 13 amino acids long. Germline lookup yields CDR1 KGHSH and CDR2 LQKENI. The CDR3 nucleotides read TGTGCCAGCTCATCACTGGGTTTAGGCGGCTACACCTTC. Encoded protein: CASSSLGLGGYTF.

This chain joins TRBV19 and TRBJ1-1; TRBD1 is a possible D gene (5 bases). This CDR3 comprises 14 residues. Trimming stripped 4 bases from V and 4 bases from J, with 13 bases between. Germline assignment: CDR1 LNHDA and CDR2 SQIVND (reference sequence). Here the CDR3 reads CASSRTGVVTEAFF. CDR3 sequence (DNA): TGTGCCAGTAGTAGAACAGGTGTTGTCACTGAAGCTTTCTTT.

The chain couples TRBV5-4 to TRBJ1-2; tentative D call: TRBD1 (6 bases). The CDR3 has 14 residues. Germline V CDR1 and CDR2: SGHNT, YYREEE (reference sequence). The V gene lost 1 base and the J gene lost 4 bases, with 11 bases spanning the gap. The CDR3 loop is CASSLTGSSYGYTF. CDR3 DNA: TGTGCCAGCAGCTTGACAGGGTCGAGCTATGGCTACACCTTC. Full variable domain (missing parts from reference TRBV5-4 and TRBJ1-2): ETGVTQSPTHLIKTRGQQVTLRCSSQSGHNTVSWYQQALGQGPQFIFQYYREEENGRGNFPPRFSGLQFPNYSSELNVNALELDDSALYLCASSLTGSSYGYTFGSGTRLTVV.